What follows are 27 T cell receptor beta chains derived from one specimen sequenced in a study of vaccination and CD4 T cells after COVID-19. The antigens of these receptors remain unknown. This sample's treatment: roughly 11-day PBMC culture with coronavirus spike peptide pools or control peptides (ViraFEST assay). Cultured CD4+ T cell DNA underwent sequencing with the Oncomine TCR Beta short-read assay. TCRdb used MiXCR to reprocess the PCR reads, holding one entry per CDR3 protein. The table records roughly 15,000 distinct CDR3 sequences, around 24% of them present only once. The specimen sequenced was cultured CD4+ T cells from blood. These receptors originate from a human donor with COVID-19.

The genes are TRBV20-1 and TRBJ2-7; D ambiguous. This CDR3 comprises 13 residues. Germline CDR1 DFQATT, CDR2 SNEGSKA (reference sequence). Trimming cost V 6 bases and J 0 bases, with 12 bases left between them. The chain's CDR3 is CSASPLPSYEQYF. CDR3 bases: TGCAGTGCCTCTCCCCTCCCCTCCTACGAGCAGTACTTC.

By frequency in the sample, this clonotype is medium-sized. J is TRBJ1-2 and V is TRBV7-2; D is undetermined. In germline, CDR1 is SGHTA, CDR2 FQGNSA. The CDR3 covers 14 residues. Trimming took off 5 bases at V and 8 bases at J, with 18 bases between the two ends. CDR3 sequence (DNA): TGTGCCAGCAGCGAAAACCGGGTCAACTGGGGCTACACCTTC. Its protein is CASSENRVNWGYTF.

A few counts support this clonotype. The chain joins TRBV28 to TRBJ1-1, with D possibly TRBD1 on 5 matching bases. V dropped 7 bases and J dropped 1 base, with 13 bases sitting between them. Looked up from germline, CDR1 is MDHEN and CDR2 is SYDVKM. This CDR3 has 14 residues. The CDR3 DNA sequence: TGTGCCAGCACGCGGCGGGGGTGGAACACTGAAGCTTTCTTT. Encoded protein: CASTRRGWNTEAFF. Full variable domain (missing parts from reference TRBV28 and TRBJ1-1): DVKVTQSSRYLVKRTGEKVFLECVQDMDHENMFWYRQDPGLGLRLIYFSYDVKMKEKGDIPEGYSVSREKKERFSLILESASTNQTSMYLCASTRRGWNTEAFFGQGTRLTVV.

The genes are TRBV5-8 and TRBJ2-1; weak D call: TRBD2 (6 bases). The CDR3 spans 14 residues. V lost 2 bases and J lost 4, with 10 bases in between. Germline CDR1 reads SGHTS; CDR2 reads YDEGEE. The CDR3 nucleotides are TGTGCCAGCAGCTTACCGGGAGCGTACAATGAGCAGTTCTTC. Translating it yields CASSLPGAYNEQFF.

This clonotype came up a few times. The chain uses TRBV27 and TRBJ2-5; D is perhaps TRBD1 (6 bases). V lost 5 bases and J lost 9, with 22 bases in between. CDR1 and CDR2 (germline): MNHEY, SMNVEV (reference sequence). CDR3 length equals 15 residues. The CDR3 DNA follows: TGTGCCAGCAGTCCCACGAGGGGGAGCCTGGCGGCCCAGTACTTC. Translation gives CASSPTRGSLAAQYF.

This clonotype has just a few counts. J is TRBJ2-1 and V is TRBV11-3; possible D gene TRBD2, 7 bases. Trimming removed 2 bases at V and 9 bases at J, with 17 bases between. CDR3 length: 15 residues. The germline CDR1 and CDR2 sequences are SGHNT and YENEEA. Here the CDR3 DNA reads TGTGCCAGCAGCTTATCAGGCGGGGGACAAGGTGAGCAGTTCTTC. It codes for CASSLSGGGQGEQFF.

V gene TRBV19 combines with J gene TRBJ1-2; the D is unclear. The germline V and J ends were trimmed by 7 bases and 2 bases, with 5 bases remaining between them. Germline-derived CDR1 and CDR2 are LNHDA and SQIVND (reference sequence). This CDR3 is built from 11 residues. CDR3 region: CASTWNYGYTF. As DNA, the CDR3 is TGTGCCAGTACCTGGAACTATGGCTACACCTTC.

This rearrangement joins TRBV2 to TRBJ2-5; a possible D gene is TRBD2 (5 bases). The CDR3 has 13 residues. V dropped 7 bases and J dropped 2 bases, with 11 bases sitting between them. The germline CDR1 and CDR2 sequences are SNHLY and FYNNEI. Written as DNA, the CDR3 is TGTGCCAGCATCAGGACTGAACAAGAGACCCAGTACTTC. As protein: CASIRTEQETQYF.

This clonotype was found a few times. This chain joins TRBV19 and TRBJ1-2; TRBD1 matches at 8 bases. J gave up 4 bases and V 7 bases, and 5 bases lay outside the gene matches. Germline V gene lookup returns CDR1 LNHDA and CDR2 SQIVND (reference sequence). This CDR3 is built from 13 residues. CDR3 coding DNA: TGTGCCAGTACGGGACAGGAAGGCTATGGCTACACCTTC. Its protein is CASTGQEGYGYTF.

The J gene is TRBJ1-2, the V gene TRBV4-2; tentative D call: TRBD1 (5 bases). This CDR3 is built from 16 residues. CDR1 is LGHNA and CDR2 is YNFKEQ in the germline V gene. V dropped 0 bases and J dropped 4 bases, with 15 bases sitting between them. DNA of the CDR3: TGTGCCAGCAGCCAAGACGCAGGGAAGGGGATCTATGGCTACACCTTC. Translation gives CASSQDAGKGIYGYTF.

The V gene is TRBV18, the J gene TRBJ1-3; D unclear. V was clipped by 4 bases and J by 0 bases, with 4 bases between them. This CDR3 region has 13 residues. CDR1 and CDR2 from the germline V gene are KGHSH and LQKENI. Here the CDR3 reads CASSQNSGNTIYF. CDR3 DNA: TGTGCCAGCTCACAGAACTCTGGAAACACCATATATTTT.

This chain joins TRBV10-3 and TRBJ2-3; weak D call: TRBD2 (5 bases). Trimming removed 3 bases from V and 0 bases from J, with 19 bases in between. The CDR3 has 18 residues. Germline V lookup: CDR1 ENHRY, CDR2 SYGVKD. This CDR3 is CAISDPRVASGSTDTQYF. The DNA for the CDR3 is TGTGCCATCAGTGACCCCCGGGTTGCCAGCGGTAGCACAGATACGCAGTATTTT.

This clonotype was counted between two and nine times. The V and J genes are TRBV9 and TRBJ2-1, with D hard to call. The CDR3 is 12 amino acids. The V gene lost 0 bases and the J gene lost 9 bases, with 7 bases spanning the gap. The germline CDR1 and CDR2 sequences are SGDLS and YYNGEE. The DNA of the CDR3 is TGTGCCAGCAGCGTAGCCGAGCTTGAGCAGTTCTTC. Translated: CASSVAELEQFF.

The chain is built from TRBV28 and TRBJ1-6; D might be TRBD1 (5 bases). Per germline, CDR1 MDHEN and CDR2 SYDVKM. V lost 2 bases and J 9 bases, leaving 17 bases between the germline ends. The CDR3 totals 16 residues. The CDR3 here is CASSLVLTPGFSPLHF. CDR3 sequence (DNA): TGTGCCAGCAGTTTAGTCCTGACGCCAGGGTTTTCACCCCTCCACTTT.

This clonotype was seen only a few times. V usage is TRBV6-2 or TRBV6-3 and J usage is TRBJ1-5, with D hard to call. V lost 4 bases to trimming and J lost 4 bases, with 8 bases between them. The germline V gene encodes CDR1 MNHEY and CDR2 SVGEGT. CDR3 length: 13 amino acids. The chain's CDR3 is CASSLDRNQPQHF. CDR3 DNA: TGTGCCAGCAGTTTGGACCGAAATCAGCCCCAGCATTTT.

The chain has TRBV30 and TRBJ2-7, with no clear D. This CDR3 region has 13 residues. The germline CDR1 and CDR2 sequences are GTSNPN and SVGIG (reference sequence). Trimming removed 1 base from V and 3 bases from J, with 10 bases in between. CDR3 bases: TGTGCCTGGAGTGGAGAATCAAACTACGAGCAGTACTTC. Its protein product is CAWSGESNYEQYF. Together with reference TRBV30 and TRBJ2-7, the CDR3 gives the full variable domain: SQTIHQWPATLVQPVGSPLSLECTVEGTSNPNLYWYRQAAGRGLQLLFYSVGIGQISSEVPQNLSASRPQDRQFILSSKKLLLSDSGFYLCAWSGESNYEQYFGPGTRLTVT.

Worth noting for this clonotype: No conserved phenylalanine or tryptophan is present at the end of the CDR3, so a read error is the likely explanation. The chain is built from TRBV12-3 or TRBV12-4 and TRBJ2-5, with 7 bases aligning to TRBD2. There are 15 residues in the CDR3. The ends lost 5 bases at V and 4 bases at J; junction bases unmatched: 10. The CDR3 region is CASSPLGGKLETQYY. The CDR3 region has the DNA TGTGCCAGCAGTCCCCTCGGGGGGAAACTAGAGACCCAGTACTAC.

This clonotype was seen a handful of times. The chain has TRBV6-1 and TRBJ2-1, with TRBD2 matching 13 bases. V trimming: 5 bases; J trimming: 7 bases; junction bases outside the gene matches: 5. CDR1 and CDR2 (germline): MNHNS, SASEGT. The CDR3 has 15 residues. The CDR3 DNA follows: TGTGCCAGCAGTCGTCCGGGACTAGCGGGGAATGAGCAGTTCTTC. Residues: CASSRPGLAGNEQFF.

The genes are TRBV6-2 or TRBV6-3 and TRBJ1-6; D gene ambiguous. Trimming took off 3 bases at V and 7 bases at J, with 13 bases between the two ends. The germline V gene has CDR1 MNHEY and CDR2 SVGEGT. The CDR3 has 15 residues. The CDR3 protein is CASSYDVYPNSPLHF. The CDR3 DNA sequence: TGTGCCAGCAGTTATGATGTATATCCGAATTCACCCCTCCACTTT.

This clonotype was detected a few times. The chain recombines TRBV12-3 or TRBV12-4 with TRBJ1-1; D is undetermined. V gave up 4 bases and J gave up 1 base, with 13 bases separating them. The CDR3 is 15 residues long. CDR3 in amino acids: CASSSDPRANTEAFF. The CDR3 DNA follows: TGTGCCAGCAGTTCCGACCCCCGGGCGAACACTGAAGCTTTCTTT.

The J gene is TRBJ2-7, the V gene TRBV5-1; D might be TRBD1 (5 bases). This CDR3 is built from 14 residues. From germline, CDR1 is SGHRS and CDR2 YFSETQ. The V and J ends lost 1 base and 4 bases respectively, with 12 bases between them. The CDR3 nucleotides read TGCGCCAGCAGCTTGCAGGGCGTCATGTACGAGCAGTACTTC. Its protein is CASSLQGVMYEQYF. The variable domain in full, completed from reference TRBV5-1 and TRBJ2-7, reads KAGVTQTPRYLIKTRGQQVTLSCSPISGHRSVSWYQQTPGQGLQFLFEYFSETQRNKGNFPGRFSGRQFSNSRSEMNVSTLELGDSALYLCASSLQGVMYEQYFGPGTRLTVT.

This clonotype was counted only a few times. V usage is TRBV6-1 and J usage is TRBJ1-3; D is ambiguous. The V end was cut by 6 bases, the J end by 3 bases, with 27 bases between. The CDR3 has 19 residues. Germline assignment: CDR1 MNHNS and CDR2 SASEGT. CDR3 DNA sequence: TGTGCCAGCAGCGCCCGCAAGCCCGCTTCATCGTCCGGTGGAAACACCATATATTTT. Translation gives CASSARKPASSSGGNTIYF.

This clonotype was counted only a few times. The rearrangement joins TRBV19 to TRBJ1-6; D perhaps matches TRBD1 (6 bases). The length of the CDR3 is 14 residues. Germline V gives CDR1 LNHDA, CDR2 SQIVND (reference sequence). Trimming stripped 8 bases from V and 4 bases from J, with 12 bases between. CDR3 region: CASLDSLYNSPLHF. In nucleotides, the CDR3 is TGTGCCAGTCTGGACAGCCTGTATAATTCACCCCTCCACTTT.

The V call is TRBV27, the J call TRBJ2-1, with TRBD2 identical over 9 bases. Trimming took 5 bases from V and 7 from J; bases not matched to a gene: 9. The germline CDR1 and CDR2 sequences are MNHEY and SMNVEV (reference sequence). This CDR3 spans 15 amino acids. The CDR3 here is CASSLAGPLGNEQFF. The CDR3 DNA sequence: TGTGCCAGCAGTCTAGCGGGGCCCCTGGGGAATGAGCAGTTCTTC.

The chain combines TRBV20-1 with TRBJ1-1; D not resolved. CDR1 and CDR2 (germline): DFQATT, SNEGSKA (reference sequence). The CDR3 has 12 residues. The V end was cut by 3 bases, the J end by 6 bases, with 11 bases between. The CDR3 reads CSASGSAPEAFF. The CDR3 DNA reads TGCAGTGCTAGCGGCTCCGCGCCTGAAGCTTTCTTT.

This chain connects TRBV20-1 to TRBJ2-1; D perhaps matches TRBD2 (5 bases). Germline values: CDR1 DFQATT, CDR2 SNEGSKA (reference sequence). The CDR3 extends over 11 amino acids. V lost 3 bases and J 5 bases, leaving 5 bases between the germline ends. DNA of the CDR3: TGCAGTGCTAGCGGGGACAATGAGCAGTTCTTC. This sequence encodes CSASGDNEQFF.

The chain is built from TRBV7-4 and TRBJ2-7; D gene uncertain. Germline CDR1 reads SGHVT; CDR2 reads SQSDAQ. This CDR3 has 13 residues. The V and J ends lost 1 base and 5 bases respectively, with 9 bases between them. The CDR3 here is CASSLGPPDEQYF. In DNA, the CDR3 is TGTGCCAGCAGCTTAGGCCCCCCGGACGAGCAGTACTTC.